This TCR beta chain was profiled in a study of T cell responses to AZD1222 COVID-19 vaccine. Here immunoSEQ multiplex PCR was the method, and the copy in TCRdb shows in-frame clones only, minus some. The sample contains some 170,000 clones, 85% to 95% of which appear only once. Comments on this clone: What it binds is unknown.

Study outcomes and limitations: Regions 160-218 and 743-854 dominated among vaccine-associated CD4 TCRs spanning spike. The donor group comprised mostly white British people and more females; the analysis possibly underestimated clonal diversity. The study reported that nearly half of spike-specific TCRs target unmutated variant regions. When two AZD1222 doses had been given, Spike-specific TCR breadth and depth rose.

This sequence was found in an adult in good health. Here the sequenced sample was peripheral blood, taken on day 0 of AZD1222 vaccination.

The CDR3 bases are TGCAGCGCCTTCCAGGGTGTAAGGTATGGCTACACCTTC. It is translated as CSAFQGVRYGYTF. The chain combines TRBV29-1 with TRBJ1-2; TRBD1 is a possible D gene (5 bases). This CDR3 is built from 13 residues. With 7 bases removed from V and 5 bases from J, the gap between germline ends came to 17 bases. Germline V CDR1 and CDR2: SQVTM, ANQGSEA. The whole variable domain, filled in from reference TRBV29-1 and TRBJ1-2, reads SAVISQKPSRDICQRGTSLTIQCQVDSQVTMMFWYRQQPGQSLTLIATANQGSEATYESGFVIDKFPISRPNLTFSTLTVSNMSPEDSSIYLCSAFQGVRYGYTFGSGTRLTVV.